In its sample, the clone carrying this T cell receptor (beta chain) was seen a few times. The antigen is not known. This sample is drawn from a study of T-cell memory formation after mild COVID-19. Study outcomes and limitations: Contracting clones, day 15 to 85, had balanced CD4/CD8, and later expanders favored CD4+. Nothing showed for sure that second-wave clones peaking on day 37 were SARS-CoV-2 specific.

CDR1 and CDR2 from the germline V gene are SGHTA and FQGNSA. V shed 4 bases and J shed 6 bases, with 12 bases lying between them. The CDR3 loop spans 13 amino acids. TCR alpha and TCR beta cDNA libraries with sample barcodes and UMIs came from 5'RACE using constant-segment primers. TCRdb processed the 5' RACE reads anew with MiXCR; each CDR3 protein has one entry. The data show 300,000 to 350,000 distinct CDR3 sequences, roughly 19% seen once. The clonotype originates from a man younger than 35 who had mild COVID-19 (a few samples of this study predate the infection). Cell type and time point are not known. Material: PBMCs or a T cell subset sorted from them (not recorded which). V usage is TRBV7-2 and J usage is TRBJ1-2; the D gene is possibly TRBD1 (6 bases). CDR3 DNA sequence: TGTGCCAGCAGCTCGGACAGTGGCAATGGCTACACCTTC. Protein product: CASSSDSGNGYTF.